This TCR beta chain was identified in a study of blood T cell repertoires in COVID-19. Study-level background: PBMCs, B-cell-depleted T cells, or T cells were the source of the cDNA or gDNA that made up the material.

Data came from immunoSEQ multiplex PCR; TCRdb stores just in-frame clones and leaves some out. Of 200,000 to 300,000 clones listed, around 90% are singletons. A Seattle source enrolled patients during active infection and followed them longitudinally. Germline assignment: CDR1 DFQATT and CDR2 SNEGSKA (reference sequence). This CDR3 spans 14 amino acids. Trimming shortened V by 3 bases and J by 0 bases, and 11 bases separated the two germline ends. This rearrangement joins TRBV20-1 to TRBJ1-1, with D unclear. Sequenced: peripheral blood. The origin of this receptor is a man younger than 45 with COVID-19, enrolled during active disease. The CDR3 region is CSASGQALNTEAFF. CDR3 nucleotides: TGCAGTGCTAGTGGGCAGGCTTTGAACACTGAAGCTTTCTTT.